This T cell receptor (beta chain) appears in the sequencing data of a study of cytotoxic CD8 clonotypes in ibrutinib-treated CLL (dated by TCRdb to 2020 to 2023). Background for the entire study: In this cohort, 15 patients were treatment-naive and roughly ten were relapsed/refractory, while approximately 18 had unmutated IGHV. Responses were partial in 24 patients and complete in 2; after median approximately 66 months follow-up, about 14 stayed in remission and some twelve progressed. Samples at response were collected after a median of about 12 months of treatment, with a range of about 6 to 40 months. On average, each sample had 255,043 productive templates and 100,000 or so productive rearrangements. Longitudinal samples were obtainable from about 30% of the 86 participants in the trial. Cryopreserved peripheral blood mononuclear cells were collected before treatment, at response, and at either disease progression or sustained remission. All remission and progressive disease samples were collected while patients were still receiving ibrutinib. The paper's findings and limits, for the study overall: Public clonotypes were rare and either shrank or stayed stable during treatment, and the rise in clonality at ibrutinib response reflected expansion of private clonotypes. Baseline clonality was found to be higher than that of age-matched healthy donors and was strongly correlated with circulating CD8+ T-cell counts. Clonality rose at ibrutinib response, remained stable during sustained remission, and dropped back toward baseline at progression. Lymph node repertoires were not examined, and the timing of sampling was not matched between patients in sustained remission and those whose disease progressed.

Including the terminal cysteine and phenylalanine, the CDR3 comprises 14 residues. Left in the record is the CDR3 DNA by itself, 42 bases read in frame from the first base. The junction shows trimming of 0 bases on V and 8 bases on J, plus 16 bases between the germline ends. For CDR1 and CDR2, the germline V gene (reference sequence) lists GTSNPN and SVGIG. On this clone itself: This receptor's antigen is unknown. It has no much larger one-base neighbor in the sample; base qualities were not kept.

The intended sense of this specimen's time point label: approximately 25 months on ibrutinib. For TCR beta library preparation, roughly 2 micrograms of genomic DNA were extracted from the cryopreserved PBMCs. Longitudinal blood samples from CLL patients on ibrutinib monotherapy underwent high-throughput TCR beta sequencing. The patients took part in an open-label, single-center phase 2 trial of ibrutinib monotherapy. A MiSeq instrument was used for deep resolution sequencing, which targeted depths ranging from 1 in 1 million up to 1 in 200,000 T cells, with coverage averaging 10x for each clonotype. The immunoSEQ hsTCRB Kit was used to generate the TCR beta libraries. On the study's bioinformatics: The data were analyzed with ImmunoSEQ Analyzer and ImmunoSEQ Data Assistant, and V, D and J gene assignments followed IMGT definitions. Clonality was computed as one minus normalized Shannon entropy of productive rearrangement frequencies, ranging from 0 to 1. Only overrepresented clonotypes making up at least 0.05% of each patient's repertoire were included in the public clonotype analysis. Approximately 13 age-matched healthy donor repertoires from immuneACCESS served as clonality controls. TCRdb re-hosts the immuneACCESS table, in-frame sequences only. Its copies lack some clones; in the studies checked, an unresolved V gene accounts for under half of them, and the cause for the rest is not known. D and trimming come from the DNA, and the V and J calls and clone size come from that table. Recorded for this sample are roughly 180,000 clones; less than 85% of them occurred a single time. The ten largest make up 4.6% of the sample.

The sequence is built from TRBV30 and TRBJ1-2, with a weak D call of TRBD1 (5 bases match). The input for sequencing was PBMCs, taken after 24 months of ibrutinib treatment. The receptor comes from a human donor with chronic lymphocytic leukemia. The nucleotide sequence is TGTGCCTGGAGTGTACCGGGGTGGAGGGGAGGCTACACCTTC. Its protein product is CAWSVPGWRGGYTF.